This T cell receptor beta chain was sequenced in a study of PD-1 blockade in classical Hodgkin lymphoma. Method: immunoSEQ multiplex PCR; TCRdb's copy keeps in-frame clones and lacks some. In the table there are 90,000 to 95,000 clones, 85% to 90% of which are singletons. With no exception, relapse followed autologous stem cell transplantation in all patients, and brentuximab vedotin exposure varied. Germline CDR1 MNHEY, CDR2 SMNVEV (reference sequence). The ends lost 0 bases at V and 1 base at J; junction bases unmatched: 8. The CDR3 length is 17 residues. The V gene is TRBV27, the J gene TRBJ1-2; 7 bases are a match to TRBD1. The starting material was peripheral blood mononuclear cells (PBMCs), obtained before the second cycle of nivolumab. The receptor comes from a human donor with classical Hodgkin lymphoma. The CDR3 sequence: CASSLSGWDRVNYGYTF. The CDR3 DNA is TGTGCCAGCAGTTTATCGGGCTGGGACAGAGTTAACTATGGCTACACCTTC.